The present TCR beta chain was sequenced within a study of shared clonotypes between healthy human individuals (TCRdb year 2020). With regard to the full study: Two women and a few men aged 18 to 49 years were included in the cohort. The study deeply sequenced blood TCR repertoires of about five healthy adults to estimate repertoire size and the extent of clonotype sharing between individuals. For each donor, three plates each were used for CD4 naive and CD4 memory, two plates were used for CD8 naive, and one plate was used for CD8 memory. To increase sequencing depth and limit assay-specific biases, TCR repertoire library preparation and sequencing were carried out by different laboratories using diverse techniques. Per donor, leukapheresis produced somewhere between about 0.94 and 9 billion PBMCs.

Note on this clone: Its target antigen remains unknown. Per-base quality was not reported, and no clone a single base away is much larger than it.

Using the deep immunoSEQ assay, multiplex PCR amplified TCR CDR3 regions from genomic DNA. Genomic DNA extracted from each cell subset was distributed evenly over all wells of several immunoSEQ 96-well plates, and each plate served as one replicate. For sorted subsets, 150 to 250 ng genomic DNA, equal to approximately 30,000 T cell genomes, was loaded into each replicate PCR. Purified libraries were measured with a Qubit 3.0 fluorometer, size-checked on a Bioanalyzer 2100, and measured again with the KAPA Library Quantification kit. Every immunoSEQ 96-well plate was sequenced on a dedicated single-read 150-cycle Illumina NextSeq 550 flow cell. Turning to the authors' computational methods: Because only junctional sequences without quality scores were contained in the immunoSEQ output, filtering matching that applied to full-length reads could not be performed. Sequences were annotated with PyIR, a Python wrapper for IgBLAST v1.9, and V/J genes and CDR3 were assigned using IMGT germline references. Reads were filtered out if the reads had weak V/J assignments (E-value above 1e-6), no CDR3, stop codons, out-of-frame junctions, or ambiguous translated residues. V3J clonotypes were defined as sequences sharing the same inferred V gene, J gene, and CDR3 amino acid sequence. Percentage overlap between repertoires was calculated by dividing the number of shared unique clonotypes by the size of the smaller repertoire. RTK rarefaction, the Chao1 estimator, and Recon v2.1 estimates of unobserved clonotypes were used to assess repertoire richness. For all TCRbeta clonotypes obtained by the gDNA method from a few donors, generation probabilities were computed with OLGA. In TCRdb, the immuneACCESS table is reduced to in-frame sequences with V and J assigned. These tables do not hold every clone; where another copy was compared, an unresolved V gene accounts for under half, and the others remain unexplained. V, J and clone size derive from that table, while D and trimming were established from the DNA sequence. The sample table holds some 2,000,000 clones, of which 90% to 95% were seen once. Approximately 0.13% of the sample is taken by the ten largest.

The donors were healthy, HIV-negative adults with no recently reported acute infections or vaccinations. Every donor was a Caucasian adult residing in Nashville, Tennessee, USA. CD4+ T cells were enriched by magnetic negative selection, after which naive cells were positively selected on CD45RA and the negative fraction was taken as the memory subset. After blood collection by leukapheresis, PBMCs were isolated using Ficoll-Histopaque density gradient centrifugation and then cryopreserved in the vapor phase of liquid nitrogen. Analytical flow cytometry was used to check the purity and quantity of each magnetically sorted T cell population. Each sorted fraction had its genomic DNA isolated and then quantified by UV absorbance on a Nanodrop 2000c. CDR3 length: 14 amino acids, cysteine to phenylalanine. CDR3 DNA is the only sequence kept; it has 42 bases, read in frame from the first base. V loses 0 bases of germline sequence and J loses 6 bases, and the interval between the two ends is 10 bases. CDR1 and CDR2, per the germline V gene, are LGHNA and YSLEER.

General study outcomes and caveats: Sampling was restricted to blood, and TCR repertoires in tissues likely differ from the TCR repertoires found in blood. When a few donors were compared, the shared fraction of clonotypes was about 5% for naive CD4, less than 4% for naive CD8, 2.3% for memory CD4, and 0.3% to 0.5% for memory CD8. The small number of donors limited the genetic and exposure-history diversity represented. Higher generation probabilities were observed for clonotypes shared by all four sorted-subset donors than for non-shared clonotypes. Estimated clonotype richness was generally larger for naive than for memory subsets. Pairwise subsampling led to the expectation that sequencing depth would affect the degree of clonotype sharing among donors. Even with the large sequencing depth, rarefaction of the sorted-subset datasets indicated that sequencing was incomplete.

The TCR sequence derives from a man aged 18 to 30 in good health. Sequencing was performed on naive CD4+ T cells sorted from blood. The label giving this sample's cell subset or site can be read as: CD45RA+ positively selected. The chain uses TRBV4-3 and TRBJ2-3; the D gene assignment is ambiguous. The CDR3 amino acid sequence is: CASSQEVSRDTQYF. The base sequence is TGCGCCAGCAGCCAAGAGGTCTCCAGGGATACGCAGTATTTT.